Below, 19 T cell receptor gamma chains from the same sample are listed, as sequenced in a study of gamma delta lymphoproliferative disorders and STAT genes. TCRdb made new clone calls on the multiplex PCR reads using CATT. The table shows thousands of gamma-chain clones, with approximately 12% occurring only once. The receptor sequences were amplified from genomic DNA of peripheral blood mononuclear cells. The sequencing sample was made of blood. The receptor source for this set is a human donor with gamma-delta T-cell large granular lymphocyte leukemia.

This clone was recorded a few times. One base away lies a much larger clone, so this may be a sequencing read error. J is TRGJ1 or TRGJ2 and V is TRGV4. Here the J gene came from matching the DNA to germline, since TCRdb omits it. This CDR3 is 12 amino acids long. Germline V gives CDR1 EGSTGY, CDR2 YDSYTSSV. The V and J ends lost 0 bases and 6 bases, in that order; junction bases with no gene match: 2. As DNA, the CDR3 is TGTGCCACCTGGGATGGGATTTATAAGAAACTCTTT. Amino acids: CATWDGIYKKLF.

This clone was recorded only once. It is unclear where the CDR3 begins or ends on the DNA, so no DNA is shown, and the CDR3 is as TCRdb lists it. There is no J gene call, but TRGV5 is given as the V gene. From its first to its last residue, the CDR3 has 22 amino acids. Germline CDR1 is VINAFY and CDR2 is YDVSNSKD. The CDR3 spells CATWDRLGEGDIRNSLAVEQHF.

The V and J genes are TRGV10 and TRGJP1. The J gene is not listed in TCRdb, so it was assigned here from a DNA match to germline. TRGV10 is marked as an open reading frame, function uncertain. The CDR3 spans 11 residues. Losses at the gene ends were 11 bases for V and 4 bases for J; bases not matched to a gene: 2. CDR3 sequence (DNA): TGTGCTGCGATCACTGGTTGGTTCAAGATATTT. This translates into CAAITGWFKIF.

This clone was recorded at least ten times. The V gene is TRGV8, the J gene TRGJ1 or TRGJ2. The J gene, not given by TCRdb, was assigned here from a germline match of the nucleotide sequence. Per germline, CDR1 VENAVY and CDR2 YDSYNSRV. The CDR3 sequence is 13 residues long. J was trimmed by 7 bases and V by 0 bases; bases with no gene match: 6. The CDR3 is CATWDRGEYKKLF. CDR3 nucleotides: TGTGCCACCTGGGATAGGGGGGAGTATAAGAAACTCTTT.

This clone was counted many times. The TCRdb protein comes from a much larger clone and disagrees with this DNA's translation at residue 5, likely due to a read error; the protein given here is derived from the DNA. The rearrangement joins TRGV9 to TRGJ1 or TRGJ2. TCRdb gives no J gene; it was assigned here by matching the DNA to germline. Germline trimming cut 9 bases from V and 12 bases from J; bases unmatched to any gene: 8. This CDR3 spans 9 amino acids. Germline lookup yields CDR1 GITISATS and CDR2 ISYDGTV (reference sequence). CDR3 sequence (DNA): TGTGCCTTGGAGATGGGGAAACTCTTT. Its protein is CALEMGKLF.

This clone has ten or more counts. This rearrangement joins TRGV4 to TRGJ1 or TRGJ2. Assignment of the J gene here rests on matching the DNA to germline, because TCRdb gives none. Per germline, CDR1 EGSTGY and CDR2 YDSYTSSV. With V trimmed by 1 base and J by 2 bases, 23 bases remained unmatched. This CDR3 spans 20 amino acids. CDR3 loop: CATWDGALLEAGCYYYKKLF. CDR3 nucleotide sequence: TGTGCCACCTGGGATGGAGCGCTGTTGGAGGCGGGTTGTTATTATTATAAGAAACTCTTT.

This clone appeared many times. Other nucleotide sequences in the sample specify the same CDR3. V is TRGV5 and J is TRGJ1 or TRGJ2. The J gene is not listed in TCRdb, so it was assigned here from a DNA match to germline. Losses at the gene ends were 0 bases for V and 3 bases for J; bases not matched to a gene: 26. CDR1 VINAFY and CDR2 YDVSNSKD come from the germline V gene. This CDR3 is 21 amino acids long. CDR3 in amino acids: CATWDREADSDKRVCYYKKLF. The CDR3 DNA sequence: TGTGCCACCTGGGACAGGGAGGCTGACTCCGATAAAAGGGTATGTTATTATAAGAAACTCTTT.

Only a few counts were recorded for this clone. TCRdb has a much larger clone's protein, which differs at residue 9 from the translation of this DNA, likely because of a read error; what is shown is the protein translated from the DNA. The chain's CDR3 is CAAWVPPVKIKIF. In DNA form, the CDR3 reads TGTGCTGCGTGGGTTCCGCCTGTTAAGATCAAGATATTT. The gene calls are TRGV10 and TRGJP1. Matching the DNA to germline supplied the J gene, which TCRdb does not give. TRGV10 is marked as an open reading frame, function uncertain. The CDR3 has 13 residues. Trimming removed 8 bases from V and 15 bases from J; junction bases left unmatched: 16.

At least ten counts were recorded for this clone. This CDR3 is also generated by other DNA sequences in the sample. The rearrangement links TRGV8 to TRGJ1 or TRGJ2. Because TCRdb records no J gene, it was assigned here through a match of the DNA to germline. V dropped 2 bases and J dropped 5; count of bases not matched to a gene: 9. The length of the CDR3 is 14 residues. In germline, CDR1 is VENAVY, CDR2 YDSYNSRV. CDR3 residues: CATWDKRENYKKLF. CDR3 in DNA: TGTGCCACCTGGGATAAAAGGGAGAATTATAAGAAACTCTTT.

Turning to this clone: TCRdb lists the protein of a much larger clone for this DNA, which differs at residue 8, so this is likely a read error; the protein given here is translated from the DNA itself. The V and J genes are TRGV10 and TRGJP1. TCRdb leaves out the J gene; it was filled in here by matching the DNA to germline. TRGV10 is an ORF for which the function is uncertain. The CDR3 extends over 14 amino acids. The CDR3, as DNA: TGTGCTGCGTGGGATTTTACCAATGGTTGGTTCAAGATATTT. Its protein is CAAWDFTNGWFKIF.

This clone rates as medium-sized. V and J are TRGV10 and TRGJP1. TCRdb leaves out the J gene; it was filled in here by matching the DNA to germline. TRGV10 is assigned to the ORF class and has an uncertain function. CDR3 length equals 14 residues. The ends lost 8 bases at V and 2 bases at J; junction bases unmatched: 6. The CDR3 bases are TGTGCTGCGTGGGATTCCACCACTGGTTGGTTCAAGATATTT. Protein product: CAAWDSTTGWFKIF.

This clone is labeled as medium-sized. This is likely an artifact of a read error, given a far larger clone one base away. The CDR3 loop reads CALWEVRELGTKIKVF. The CDR3 DNA reads as TGTGCCTTGTGGGAGGTGCGAGAGTTGGGCACAAAAATCAAGGTATTT. The V call is TRGV9, the J call TRGJP. TCRdb offers no J gene call, so here the DNA was matched to germline to obtain one. The CDR3 loop spans 16 amino acids. In germline, CDR1 is GITISATS, CDR2 ISYDGTV (reference sequence).

This clone is medium-sized in the sample. The limits of the CDR3 on the DNA are not certain, so only TCRdb's listed CDR3 is given. The J segment was not called; the V segment is TRGV11. TRGV11 is an ORF; its function is uncertain. Termini included, the CDR3 measures 17 amino acids. The CDR3 spells CTTVPAGFSTNYYKKLF.

This clone was seen ten or more times. This CDR3 reads CATWDGREKLF. For the CDR3, the DNA is TGTGCCACCTGGGACGGGCGCGAGAAACTCTTT. The chain recombines TRGV2 with TRGJ1 or TRGJ2. The J gene comes from matching the DNA to germline here; TCRdb lacks it. The CDR3 is made up of 11 amino acids. Germline loops: CDR1 EGSNGY, CDR2 YDSYNSKV. J was trimmed by 11 bases and V by 0 bases; bases with no gene match: 4.

Remarks on this clone: TCRdb attributes to this sequence the protein of a much larger clone, which differs from the DNA translation at residue 6; a read error is likely, and the protein displayed is translated from the DNA. The chain couples TRGV3 to TRGJP2. The J gene is not listed in TCRdb, so it was assigned here from a DNA match to germline. Trimming at V came to 0 bases and at J to 5 bases, leaving 0 bases not matched to a gene. The CDR3 is made up of 13 amino acids. The germline V gene encodes CDR1 VTNTFY and CDR2 YDVSTARD (reference sequence). The CDR3 spells CATWDRSDWIKTF. CDR3 DNA sequence: TGTGCCACCTGGGACAGGAGTGATTGGATCAAGACGTTT.

This clone was seen only a few times. The protein in TCRdb stems from a much larger clone and differs at residue 14 from this DNA's translation, likely a read error; here the protein is translated from the DNA. The V gene is given as TRGV9, and no J gene call is available. The germline gives CDR1 GITISATS, CDR2 ISYDGTV (reference sequence). The CDR3 runs to 16 residues. In DNA, the CDR3 is TGTGCCTTGTGGGAGGTGGAAGAGTTGGGCAAAAAAATCATGGTATTT. This sequence encodes CALWEVEELGKKIMVF.

In this sample, this clone turned up many times. V usage is TRGV2 and J usage is TRGJ1 or TRGJ2. The J gene, absent from TCRdb, was called here by matching the DNA to germline. J was trimmed by 5 bases and V by 0 bases; bases with no gene match: 10. Looked up from germline, CDR1 is EGSNGY and CDR2 is YDSYNSKV. This CDR3 is built from 15 residues. CDR3 nucleotide sequence: TGTGCCACCTGGGACGGGCCGAGGGTCGATTATAAGAAACTCTTT. Its translation: CATWDGPRVDYKKLF.

This clone was observed a few times. A much more abundant neighbour one base away suggests this may be a read error. The chain employs TRGV10 and TRGJP1. The J gene comes from matching the DNA to germline here; TCRdb lacks it. TRGV10 is an open reading frame, and its role is uncertain. This CDR3 contains 24 residues. CDR3 region: CAEWDYKFIALKFDSYTTGWFKIF. DNA of the CDR3: TGTGCTGAGTGGGATTATAAATTCATTGCCCTAAAATTCGATTCATATACCACTGGTTGGTTCAAGATATTT.

This clone has a count of ten or more. The chain carries TRGV4 and TRGJ1 or TRGJ2. The J gene is absent in TCRdb and was assigned here via DNA matching to germline. Trimming at V came to 2 bases and at J to 4 bases, leaving 14 bases not matched to a gene. The CDR3 length is 16 residues. Germline V gene lookup returns CDR1 EGSTGY and CDR2 YDSYTSSV. CDR3 loop: CATWDVPVFRYYKKLF. As DNA, the CDR3 is TGTGCCACCTGGGATGTCCCGGTATTTCGATATTATAAGAAACTCTTT.